This record looks at one T cell receptor beta chain sequence and its context. Which antigen it targets is not known. The sample holds no much larger clone one base away, and base qualities are not on file. The library was prepared using the immunoSEQ multiplex PCR assay. TCRdb mirrors the immuneACCESS table, restricted to in-frame sequences. Some clones are absent from its copies; in checked studies, under half trace to an unresolved V gene, and the reason for the others is unknown. The sample table records tens of thousands of clones; around 92% of these occur just once. The ten top clones hold about 2.8% of the sample. The CDR3, from cysteine to phenylalanine, totals 14 residues. Only CDR3 DNA remains: 42 bases, in frame from the first base. The trim is 0 bases for V and 2 bases for J, with a gap of 7 bases between the germline ends. In the germline V gene (reference sequence), CDR1 corresponds to WNHNN and CDR2 to SYGVQD.

This record belongs to a study of T cell changes during pregnancy in multiple sclerosis (dated by TCRdb to between 2018 and 2021). At the level of the whole study: The study looked at changes in the T cell repertoire across pregnancy in women with multiple sclerosis.

This specimen consisted of peripheral blood, obtained in the third trimester of pregnancy. The clonotype originates from a female donor in good health, enrolled as a control in a pregnancy study. The sequence links TRBV10-1 to TRBJ1-2; no D gene can be assigned with confidence. The base sequence is TGCGCCAGCAGTGAGTCGAGGCGGAACTATGGCTACACCTTC. Its translation is CASSESRRNYGYTF.